A selection of T cell receptor beta chains follows, all from one sample in a study of human T cells and chemical hapten exposure. TCRdb processed the RACE reads anew with MiXCR; each CDR3 protein has one entry. The data contain over 85,000 distinct CDR3 sequences, approximately 8.2% of them singletons. Sequenced: whole blood. These TCRs come from a female donor in good health. Some clones in this sample may be carry-over from other donors' samples. CDR3s include the opening cysteine and the closing phenylalanine or tryptophan. The D gene is left open where the match is weak. Size tells how often a clone was seen (once, few, many) or the class of an expanded clone, and some rows leave it out.

d_gene,abundance,j_gene,v_gene,CDR3nt,CDR3aa
TRBD2,.,TRBJ2-1,TRBV4-1,TGCGCCAGCAGCCAGCCGCGGGAGGGCCCCAAGCAGTTCTTC,CASSQPREGPKQFF
.,many,TRBJ2-2,TRBV28,TGTGCCAGCAGTTCCCGCGCCTCCTATATCGGGGAGCTGTTTTTT,CASSSRASYIGELFF
.,.,TRBJ1-1,TRBV3-1,TGTGCCAGCAGCCAGGGGGTAGGGAGGACTGAAGCTTTCTTT,CASSQGVGRTEAFF
.,.,TRBJ2-5,TRBV13,TGTGCCAGCAGCTTAGCTCTCCCCTGGGGGCAAGAGACCCAGTACTTC,CASSLALPWGQETQYF
TRBD2,.,TRBJ2-3,TRBV10-3,TGTGCCATCAGTGGGGGGACTAGCGGTCGCACAGATACGCAGTATTTT,CAISGGTSGRTDTQYF
.,.,TRBJ2-1,TRBV2,TGTGCCAGCAGGAGAAGCAATGAGCAGTTCTTC,CASRRSNEQFF
TRBD1,many,TRBJ2-6,TRBV6-6,TGTGCCAGCAGTTTCGTGACGGGACAGGGAGCTGGGGCCAACGTCCTGACTTTC,CASSFVTGQGAGANVLTF
.,few,TRBJ2-7,TRBV7-9,TGTGCCAGCAGCTTTGAGGGTTGGAACGAGCAGTACTTC,CASSFEGWNEQYF
.,many,TRBJ2-1,TRBV9,TGTGCCAGCAGCGTAGGAGGCGGTTGGGGGCACAATGAGCAGTTCTTC,CASSVGGGWGHNEQFF
.,many,TRBJ1-1,TRBV11-2,TGTGCCAGCAGCTTAGATCTTAACAGGAACCTCATGAACACTGAAGCTTTCTTT,CASSLDLNRNLMNTEAFF
TRBD2,many,TRBJ2-1,TRBV7-2,TGTGCCAGCAGCCTTAGCGGGAGCCAATACAATGAGCAGTTCTTC,CASSLSGSQYNEQFF
.,many,TRBJ2-7,TRBV12-3/TRBV12-4,TGTGCCAGCAGTTTTCCTCGGGGGCGCGGAATCTCCTACGAGCAGTACTTC,CASSFPRGRGISYEQYF
TRBD1,few,TRBJ2-2,TRBV7-9,TGTGCCAGCAGGTGGACAGGGATCACCGGGGAGCTGTTTTTT,CASRWTGITGELFF
.,.,TRBJ1-5,TRBV27,TGTGCCAGCAGTTTAGGGGGCTTCAGCAATCAGCCCCAGCATTTT,CASSLGGFSNQPQHF
.,many,TRBJ2-3,TRBV20-1,TGCAGTGCTAGAGATCTTAGGCAGGGGAAAACAGATACGCAGTATTTT,CSARDLRQGKTDTQYF
.,many,TRBJ1-3,TRBV7-2,TGTGCCAGCAGCTTAACAGGGACTGGAAACACCATATATTTT,CASSLTGTGNTIYF